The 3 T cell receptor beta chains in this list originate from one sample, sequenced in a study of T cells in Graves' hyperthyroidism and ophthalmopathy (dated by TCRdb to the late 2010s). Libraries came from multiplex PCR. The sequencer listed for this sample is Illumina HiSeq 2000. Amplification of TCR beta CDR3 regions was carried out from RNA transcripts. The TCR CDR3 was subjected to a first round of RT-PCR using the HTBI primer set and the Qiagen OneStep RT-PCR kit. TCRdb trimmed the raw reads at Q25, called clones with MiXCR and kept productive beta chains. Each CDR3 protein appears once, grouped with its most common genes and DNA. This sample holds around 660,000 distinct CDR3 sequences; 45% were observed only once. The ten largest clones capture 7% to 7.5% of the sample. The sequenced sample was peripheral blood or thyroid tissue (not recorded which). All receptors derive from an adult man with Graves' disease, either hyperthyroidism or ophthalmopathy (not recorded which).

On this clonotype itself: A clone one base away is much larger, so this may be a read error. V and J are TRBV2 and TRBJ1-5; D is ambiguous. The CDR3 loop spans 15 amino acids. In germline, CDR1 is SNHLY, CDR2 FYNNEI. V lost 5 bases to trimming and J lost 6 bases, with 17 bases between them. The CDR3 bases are TGTGCCAGCAGTTTCGACGAAGGATGTAGTCAGCCCCAGCATTTT. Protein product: CASSFDEGCSQPQHF.

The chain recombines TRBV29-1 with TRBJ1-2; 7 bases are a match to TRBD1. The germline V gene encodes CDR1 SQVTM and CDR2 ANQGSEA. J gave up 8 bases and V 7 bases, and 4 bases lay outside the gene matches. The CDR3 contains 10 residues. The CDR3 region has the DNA TGCAGCGCCGCGACAGGGGGCTACACCTTC. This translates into CSAATGGYTF.

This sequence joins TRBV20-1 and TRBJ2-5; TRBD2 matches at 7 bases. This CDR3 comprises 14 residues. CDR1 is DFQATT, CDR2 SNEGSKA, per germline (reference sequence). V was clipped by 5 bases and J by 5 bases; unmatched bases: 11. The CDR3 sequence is CSAHPGGLIETQYF. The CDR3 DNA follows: TGCAGTGCTCACCCCGGGGGGTTGATCGAGACCCAGTACTTC.